This T cell receptor beta chain was found in a study of T cells and Merkel cell carcinoma outcomes (dated by TCRdb to the early 2020s). Some background on the complete study: In patients with Merkel cell carcinoma, researchers looked at whether the T-cell repertoire of the tumor, along with T-cell density, could predict clinical outcome. The study at large found these results: The combination of T-cell repertoire features and T-cell density was reported to predict clinical outcomes in patients with Merkel cell carcinoma.

Trimming takes 6 bases from V and 4 bases from J, and the germline ends sit 15 bases apart. Reading the germline V gene gives CDR1 SQVTM and CDR2 ANQGSEA. From cysteine to phenylalanine, the CDR3 is 13 amino acids long. Just the 39-base CDR3 DNA is kept, in frame starting at base 1. As concerns this clone: The specificity of this receptor is unknown. No clone much larger than this one lies a single base away; base qualities are absent.

Receptor libraries were prepared by the immunoSEQ multiplex PCR assay. Sourced from immuneACCESS, this table was stored by TCRdb with only in-frame sequences that have V and J called. A share of the clones is absent; for the studies checked, an unresolved V gene accounts for under half, and the remainder has no known explanation. This sample lists more than 6,000 clones; 90% were detected once. The ten top clones hold approximately 2.8% of the sample. The samples were obtained from people who had Merkel cell carcinoma. The sequencing sample was made of tumor tissue from Merkel cell carcinoma. Recombination joined TRBV29-1 with TRBJ1-2, and TRBD1 may be the D gene, going by 5 matching bases. The receptor comes from a human donor with Merkel cell carcinoma. The CDR3 loop reads CSVQPGGSYGYTF. The bases are TGCAGCGTCCAACCGGGGGGGAGCTATGGCTACACCTTC.